The rows below give T cell receptor beta chains drawn from one sample of a study of T cell responses to AZD1222 COVID-19 vaccine. Using immunoSEQ multiplex PCR, the repertoire was profiled, and TCRdb retains in-frame clones only, with some absent. The table includes roughly 200,000 clones, more than 85% detected once. Sequences were derived from peripheral blood, sampled 28 days after the second AZD1222 dose. The receptors were gathered from an adult who received the AZD1222 COVID-19 vaccine. CDR3s include the opening cysteine and the closing phenylalanine or tryptophan. D genes are given only for firm matches. Size values are once, few and many counts, or a class for expanded clones, and some rows have none.

j_gene | abundance | d_gene | v_gene | CDR3aa | CDR3nt
TRBJ1-4 | - | - | TRBV7-2 | CASSPQGLNEKLFF | TGTGCCAGCAGCCCACAGGGCCTTAATGAAAAACTGTTTTTT
TRBJ2-7 | - | TRBD2 | TRBV30 | CAWSMGGSSYEQYF | TGTGCCTGGAGTATGGGCGGGAGCTCCTACGAGCAGTACTTC
TRBJ1-6 | - | - | TRBV27 | CASSPIQGPNSPLHF | TGTGCCAGCAGTCCCATACAGGGTCCTAATTCACCCCTCCACTTT
TRBJ1-6 | - | - | TRBV7-2 | CASSLGSQVNSPLHF | TGTGCCAGCAGCTTAGGTTCCCAGGTCAATTCACCCCTCCACTTT
TRBJ2-2 | - | - | TRBV7-3 | CASSLGTNTGELFF | TGTGCCAGCAGCTTAGGGACGAACACCGGGGAGCTGTTTTTT
TRBJ1-6 | - | TRBD1 | TRBV30 | CAWAPWDRGHNSPLHF | TGTGCCTGGGCCCCCTGGGACAGGGGGCATAATTCACCCCTCCACTTT
TRBJ1-1 | - | TRBD1 | TRBV6-5 | CASRTGRVTTEAFF | TGTGCCAGCAGGACAGGGAGGGTCACCACTGAAGCTTTCTTT
TRBJ1-6 | - | - | TRBV27 | CASSFRTVNSPLHF | TGTGCCAGCAGTTTTCGGACGGTTAATTCACCCCTCCACTTT
TRBJ1-4 | once | - | TRBV7-9 | CASSRLQQEYNEKLFF | TGTGCCAGCAGTCGTCTACAACAGGAGTACAATGAAAAACTGTTTTTT
TRBJ1-2 | once | - | TRBV6-5 | CASSTPRAYGYTF | TGTGCCAGCAGTACCCCGCGAGCCTATGGCTACACCTTC
TRBJ1-5 | few | - | TRBV28 | CASIQRGLRVFQPQHF | TGTGCCAGCATTCAGAGGGGCCTCCGGGTTTTCCAGCCCCAGCATTTT
TRBJ1-4 | - | - | TRBV27 | CASSRGRDAAVKLFF | TGTGCCAGCAGTCGGGGGAGGGACGCCGCTGTAAAACTGTTTTTT
TRBJ2-3 | - | - | TRBV2 | CASSEIWSSSSTDTQYF | TGTGCCAGCAGTGAAATTTGGAGTTCCTCTAGCACAGATACGCAGTATTTT
TRBJ1-4 | - | - | TRBV19 | CASRNEKLFF | TGTGCCAGTCGAAATGAAAAACTGTTTTTT
TRBJ2-3 | - | TRBD2 | TRBV24-1 | CATSVGGTTTDTQYF | TGTGCCACCAGCGTGGGGGGGACGACCACAGATACGCAGTATTTT
TRBJ1-2 | - | - | TRBV2 | CASSDATREDFYGYTF | TGTGCCAGCAGTGATGCTACCCGGGAAGACTTCTATGGCTACACCTTC
TRBJ1-2 | - | - | TRBV7-8 | CASSPPRGAQGSYGYTF | TGTGCCAGCAGTCCCCCCCGGGGGGCGCAAGGAAGCTATGGCTACACCTTC
TRBJ2-3 | - | - | TRBV6-5 | CASSYDSSKTDTQYF | TGTGCCAGCTCCTATGATTCTAGCAAGACAGATACGCAGTATTTT
TRBJ1-5 | - | - | TRBV18 | CASSGTGAYQPQHF | TGTGCCAGCTCAGGCACCGGGGCCTATCAGCCCCAGCATTTT
TRBJ1-2 | - | TRBD1 | TRBV4-2 | CASSLTGHNYGYTF | TGTGCCAGCAGCCTGACAGGGCATAACTATGGCTACACCTTC
TRBJ2-3 | - | TRBD2 | TRBV20-1 | CSAREAGVKYF | TGCAGTGCTAGGGAAGCGGGAGTTAAGTATTTT
TRBJ1-6 | once | - | TRBV19 | CASSIWGRSPLHF | TGTGCCAGTAGTATTTGGGGGCGATCACCCCTCCACTTT
TRBJ1-2 | - | - | TRBV5-1 | CASSSTVNYGYTF | TGCGCCAGCAGCTCTACAGTGAACTATGGCTACACCTTC
TRBJ2-2 | - | - | TRBV4-1 | CASSSITSTGELFF | TGCGCCAGCAGCTCAATTACAAGTACCGGGGAGCTGTTTTTT
TRBJ2-1 | few | - | TRBV5-1 | CASSLAAYYNEQFF | TGCGCCAGCAGCTTGGCGGCCTACTACAATGAGCAGTTCTTC
TRBJ2-7 | - | TRBD1 | TRBV30 | CAWSPKTGTGKYEQYF | TGTGCCTGGAGTCCCAAAACCGGGACAGGGAAGTACGAGCAGTACTTC
TRBJ1-6 | - | TRBD1 | TRBV7-9 | CASSLAEGRGSPLHF | TGTGCCAGCAGCTTAGCGGAGGGCAGGGGGTCACCCCTCCACTTT
TRBJ2-4 | - | - | TRBV6-5 | CASSNTRNIQYF | TGTGCCAGCAGTAATACACGAAACATTCAGTACTTC
TRBJ1-2 | - | - | TRBV3-1/TRBV3-2 | CASSQFRDGYTF | TGTGCCAGCAGCCAATTCAGGGATGGCTACACCTTC
TRBJ2-7 | - | - | TRBV7-2 | CASSLDIPPDQYF | TGTGCCAGCAGCTTAGATATCCCCCCGGACCAGTACTTC
TRBJ1-6 | - | TRBD1 | TRBV5-1 | CASSWGQGARNSPLHF | TGCGCCAGCAGCTGGGGACAGGGGGCGCGCAATTCACCCCTCCACTTT
TRBJ2-5 | - | - | TRBV5-4 | CASSPGTGTQYF | TGTGCCAGCAGCCCAGGGACGGGGACCCAGTACTTC
TRBJ1-1 | - | - | TRBV6-5 | CASSYSVGAGETEAFF | TGTGCCAGCAGTTACTCGGTAGGGGCGGGTGAGACCGAAGCTTTCTTT
TRBJ1-2 | - | TRBD1 | TRBV10-2 | CASSDRGFGGYTF | TGCGCCAGCAGTGACAGGGGGTTTGGTGGCTACACCTTC
TRBJ1-1 | - | - | TRBV2 | CASTPGQGSTEAFF | TGTGCCAGCACCCCGGGGCAGGGGAGCACTGAAGCTTTCTTT
TRBJ1-5 | - | - | TRBV7-8 | CASSLRATGNQPQHF | TGTGCCAGCAGCCTAAGAGCCACAGGTAATCAGCCCCAGCATTTT
TRBJ2-1 | - | TRBD2 | TRBV20-1 | CSASSGTSGSNEQFF | TGCAGTGCTAGTTCCGGGACTAGCGGGAGCAATGAGCAGTTCTTC
TRBJ2-7 | - | - | TRBV4-1 | CASSQGLRGRENPYEQYF | TGCGCCAGCAGCCAAGGGTTACGTGGACGGGAGAATCCCTACGAGCAGTACTTC
TRBJ2-2 | - | - | TRBV6-5 | CASSYSWTANTGELFF | TGTGCCAGCAGTTACTCTTGGACAGCGAACACCGGGGAGCTGTTTTTT
TRBJ2-3 | - | TRBD2 | TRBV4-2 | CASSQDRLAAETQYF | TGTGCCAGCAGCCAAGATCGACTAGCGGCTGAAACGCAGTATTTT
TRBJ1-6 | - | - | TRBV12-3/TRBV12-4 | CASSSSVPPLHF | TGTGCCAGCAGTTCATCAGTCCCACCCCTCCACTTT
TRBJ2-5 | - | - | TRBV7-9 | CASSQWSVQETQYF | TGTGCCAGCAGCCAATGGAGCGTCCAAGAGACCCAGTACTTC
TRBJ1-5 | - | - | TRBV12-3/TRBV12-4 | CASGLGDQPQHF | TGTGCCAGCGGGCTGGGGGATCAGCCCCAGCATTTT
TRBJ2-4 | - | - | TRBV30 | CAWSVRGAEGIQYF | TGTGCCTGGAGTGTACGTGGGGCGGAGGGCATTCAGTACTTC
TRBJ2-7 | once | TRBD2 | TRBV5-5 | CASSLVTSGYYEQYF | TGTGCCAGCAGCTTGGTCACTAGCGGATACTACGAGCAGTACTTC
TRBJ2-6 | - | - | TRBV5-5 | CASSLALITSGANVLTF | TGTGCCAGCAGCTTGGCCTTAATAACCTCTGGGGCCAACGTCCTGACTTTC
TRBJ2-3 | once | - | TRBV6-4 | CASSDPPGGRVGTDTQYF | TGTGCCAGCAGTGACCCCCCGGGGGGCAGGGTGGGCACAGATACGCAGTATTTT
TRBJ1-6 | - | - | TRBV10-3 | CAISEEEKATAVRF | TGTGCCATCAGTGAGGAGGAAAAGGCCACCGCAGTTCGCTTT
TRBJ2-1 | once | - | TRBV5-1 | CASSLTGGVNEQFF | TGCGCCAGCAGCTTAACAGGGGGGGTCAATGAGCAGTTCTTC
TRBJ1-6 | - | - | TRBV7-2 | CASRDRNNSPLHF | TGTGCCAGCAGGGACAGAAATAATTCACCCCTCCACTTT